These 12 T cell receptor beta chains were all obtained from the same sample, sequenced in a study of blood T cell repertoires in COVID-19. Profiling relied on immunoSEQ multiplex PCR, and the TCRdb table lists in-frame clones only, not all of them. The data contain about 88,000 clones, roughly nine tenths of them singletons. The source material was peripheral blood. These receptors were taken from a man aged 55 to 70 with acute or convalescent COVID-19.

This chain joins TRBV5-4 and TRBJ2-3; 9 nucleotides match TRBD2. Germline V gene data show CDR1 as SGHNT and CDR2 as YYREEE (reference sequence). J lost 2 bases, V lost 1 base, and 8 bases had no gene match. The CDR3 sequence is 17 residues long. The CDR3 loop reads CASSLFGLAGPTDTQYF. In nucleotides, the CDR3 is TGTGCCAGCAGCTTGTTTGGTCTAGCGGGACCCACAGATACGCAGTATTTT.

J is TRBJ2-4 and V is TRBV5-1; D might be TRBD2 (6 bases). V was trimmed by 3 bases and J by 7 bases, leaving 17 bases between them. CDR3 size: 15 residues. Germline CDR1 SGHRS, CDR2 YFSETQ. CDR3 nucleotides: TGCGCCAGCAGCTCGGGGGTTGGGCCGCGGAACATTCAGTACTTC. Translating gives CASSSGVGPRNIQYF.

This clone is a singleton in its sample. V and J are TRBV29-1 and TRBJ1-2; D possibly corresponds to TRBD1 (5 bases). V lost 4 bases and J lost 1, with 10 bases in between. This CDR3 region has 13 residues. Germline lookup yields CDR1 SQVTM and CDR2 ANQGSEA. The CDR3: CSVGGGLNYGYTF. In DNA, the CDR3 is TGCAGCGTTGGGGGCGGCCTTAACTATGGCTACACCTTC.

This chain connects TRBV5-8 to TRBJ2-1, with D hard to call. Trimming removed 4 bases from V and 1 base from J, with 9 bases in between. Per germline, CDR1 SGHTS and CDR2 YDEGEE. The CDR3 runs to 14 residues. The CDR3 nucleotides read TGTGCCAGCAGCCTCGGGTCGTCCTACAATGAGCAGTTCTTC. Translation: CASSLGSSYNEQFF.

The rearrangement uses TRBV29-1 and TRBJ2-5, with a tentative D call TRBD1 (6 bases). Germline V gene lookup returns CDR1 SQVTM and CDR2 ANQGSEA. The V end was cut by 3 bases, the J end by 5 bases, with 16 bases between. The CDR3 is made up of 14 amino acids. The CDR3 sequence is CSVEGTTRGETQYF. DNA for the CDR3: TGCAGCGTTGAGGGGACAACTAGAGGGGAGACCCAGTACTTC.

The CDR3 nucleotides are TGTGCCAGCAGCCAAGGGGGGGCGGGACAGGGGCAAGAGACCCAGTACTTC. Its translation: CASSQGGAGQGQETQYF. This chain links TRBV4-2 with TRBJ2-5; 10 bases are shared with TRBD1. The CDR3 consists of 17 residues. The V gene's germline CDR1 is LGHNA and CDR2 YNFKEQ. With V trimmed by 1 base and J by 2 bases, 7 bases remained unmatched.

The chain recombines TRBV5-1 with TRBJ2-2, with a tentative D call TRBD1 (7 bases). This CDR3 is 14 amino acids long. Germline CDR1 reads SGHRS; CDR2 reads YFSETQ. V dropped 4 bases and J dropped 5 bases, with 12 bases sitting between them. This CDR3 is CASSTQGGTGELFF. The DNA of the CDR3 is TGCGCCAGCAGCACCCAGGGGGGAACCGGGGAGCTGTTTTTT.

The chain carries TRBV29-1 and TRBJ1-5; 8 nucleotides match TRBD1. V dropped 6 bases and J dropped 2; count of bases not matched to a gene: 3. CDR1 is SQVTM, CDR2 ANQGSEA, per germline. The CDR3 has 13 residues. The CDR3 spells CSVLTGGNQPQHF. The CDR3 DNA reads TGCAGCGTCCTGACAGGGGGCAATCAGCCCCAGCATTTT.

CDR3 DNA sequence: TGTGCCATCGGCCAACAGGGCTACGAGCAGTACTTC. Translating gives CAIGQQGYEQYF. The chain employs TRBV10-3 and TRBJ2-7; perhaps TRBD1 as D (6 bases). The CDR3 contains 12 residues. The germline V gene encodes CDR1 ENHRY and CDR2 SYGVKD. V lost 8 bases and J lost 3, with 11 bases in between.

This clone has more than one count but fewer than ten. The rearrangement joins TRBV5-1 to TRBJ2-2; perhaps TRBD1 as D (6 bases). Looked up from germline, CDR1 is SGHRS and CDR2 is YFSETQ. Trimming removed 4 bases from V and 7 bases from J, with 14 bases in between. The CDR3 spans 14 residues. This CDR3 reads CASSKQGLDGELFF. DNA for the CDR3: TGCGCCAGCAGCAAACAGGGTTTGGACGGGGAGCTGTTTTTT.

This chain links TRBV3-1 (or the pseudogene TRBV3-2) with TRBJ2-1; the D gene is possibly TRBD2 (6 bases). The germline gives CDR1 LGHDT, CDR2 YNNKEL (reference sequence). The CDR3 sequence is 14 residues long. The ends were cut back, 3 bases at V and 2 bases at J, with 8 bases in the middle. CDR3 DNA sequence: TGTGCCAGCAGCCAGTTAGCGGCCTACAATGAGCAGTTCTTC. This translates into CASSQLAAYNEQFF.

The V call is TRBV19, the J call TRBJ1-5; 8 bases are shared with TRBD1. CDR1 is LNHDA and CDR2 is SQIVND in the germline V gene (reference sequence). V lost 8 bases and J lost 0; bases outside the gene matches: 9. The CDR3 length is 16 residues. The DNA of the CDR3 is TGTGCCAGTTTAGACAGGGGCGAAATTAGCAATCAGCCCCAGCATTTT. It specifies CASLDRGEISNQPQHF.